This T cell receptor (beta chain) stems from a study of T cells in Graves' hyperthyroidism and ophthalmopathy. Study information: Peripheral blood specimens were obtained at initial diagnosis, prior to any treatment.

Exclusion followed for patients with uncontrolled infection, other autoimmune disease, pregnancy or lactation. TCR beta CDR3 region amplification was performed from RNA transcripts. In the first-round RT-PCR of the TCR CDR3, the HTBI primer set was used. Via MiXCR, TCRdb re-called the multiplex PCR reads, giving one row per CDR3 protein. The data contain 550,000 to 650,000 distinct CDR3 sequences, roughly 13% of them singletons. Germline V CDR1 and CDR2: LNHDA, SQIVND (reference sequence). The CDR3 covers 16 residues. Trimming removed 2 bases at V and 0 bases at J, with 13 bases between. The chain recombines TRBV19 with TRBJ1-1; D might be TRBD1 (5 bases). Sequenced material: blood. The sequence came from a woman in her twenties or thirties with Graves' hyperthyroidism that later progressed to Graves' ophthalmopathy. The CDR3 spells CASSIPRGRMNTEAFF. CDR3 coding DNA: TGTGCCAGTAGTATACCCCGGGGCAGAATGAACACTGAAGCTTTCTTT. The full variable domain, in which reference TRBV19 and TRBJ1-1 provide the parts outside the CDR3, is DGGITQSPKYLFRKEGQNVTLSCEQNLNHDAMYWYRQDPGQGLRLIYYSQIVNDFQKGDIAEGYSVSREKKESFPLTVTSAQKNPTAFYLCASSIPRGRMNTEAFFGQGTRLTVV.